The 14 T cell receptor beta chains in this list originate from one sample, sequenced in a study of blood T cell repertoires in COVID-19. TCRdb's copy holds only in-frame clones and misses some; the assay was immunoSEQ multiplex PCR. The sample records about 210,000 clones, about nine tenths being singletons. The sequenced material came from peripheral blood. The receptors come from a man aged 40-55 years with acute or convalescent COVID-19.

V is TRBV6-5 and J is TRBJ1-4; a possible D gene is TRBD1 (5 bases). With 2 bases removed from V and 2 bases from J, the gap between germline ends came to 9 bases. Germline V gene data show CDR1 as MNHEY and CDR2 as SVGAGI. CDR3 length: 15 residues. The CDR3 nucleotides read TGTGCCAGCAGTTACGGTGACAGCACTAATGAAAAACTGTTTTTT. Its translation is CASSYGDSTNEKLFF.

As to this clone: Other nucleotide sequences from this sample produce the same CDR3. V gene TRBV6-4 combines with J gene TRBJ2-1; TRBD1 matches at 10 bases. The CDR3 is 13 amino acids. The germline V gene has CDR1 MRHNA and CDR2 SNTAGT. The ends lost 3 bases at V and 7 bases at J; junction bases unmatched: 0. This CDR3 reads CASSEDRGNEQFF. The CDR3 bases are TGTGCCAGCAGTGAGGACAGGGGGAATGAGCAGTTCTTC.

V gene TRBV6-4 combines with J gene TRBJ2-1; 13 bases agree with TRBD2. V lost 6 bases and J lost 5; bases outside the gene matches: 4. The CDR3 spans 15 residues. The germline V gene has CDR1 MRHNA and CDR2 SNTAGT. As DNA, the CDR3 is TGTGCCAGCAGCCCGACTAGCGGGAGGAACAATGAGCAGTTCTTC. It codes for CASSPTSGRNNEQFF.

This chain joins TRBV4-1 and TRBJ2-2; 12 nucleotides agree with TRBD2. V trimming: 0 bases; J trimming: 16 bases; junction bases outside the gene matches: 9. Germline V gives CDR1 MGHRA, CDR2 YSYEKL. CDR3 length: 15 residues. CDR3 loop: CASSQDRLAGDSRFF. In nucleotides, the CDR3 is TGCGCCAGCAGCCAAGATCGACTAGCGGGAGACTCTCGGTTTTTT.

The chain employs TRBV4-2 and TRBJ2-1, with 10 bases fitting TRBD2. Trimming removed 1 base from V and 8 bases from J; junction bases left unmatched: 5. This CDR3 has 15 amino acids. Looked up from germline, CDR1 is LGHNA and CDR2 is YNFKEQ. The CDR3 reads CASSQAWTSGDEQFF. For the CDR3, the DNA is TGTGCCAGCAGCCAAGCGTGGACTAGCGGAGATGAGCAGTTCTTC.

This clone has just a few counts. This chain links TRBV29-1 with TRBJ2-1, with D tentatively TRBD2 (6 bases). CDR3 length: 14 residues. The germline V gene encodes CDR1 SQVTM and CDR2 ANQGSEA. Trimming took off 4 bases at V and 4 bases at J, with 14 bases between the two ends. In DNA, the CDR3 is TGCAGCGTTGTTAGGGCGGGAATATACAATGAGCAGTTCTTC. Its translation is CSVVRAGIYNEQFF.

The V call is TRBV4-2, the J call TRBJ2-3; 7 bases align to TRBD2. Trimming removed 1 base from V and 4 bases from J; junction bases left unmatched: 11. Germline V CDR1 and CDR2: LGHNA, YNFKEQ. There are 17 residues in the CDR3. CDR3 sequence: CASSQGLGTTGADTQYF. CDR3 DNA sequence: TGTGCCAGCAGCCAAGGGCTAGGGACTACCGGGGCAGATACGCAGTATTTT.

This clone appeared a single time. This chain links TRBV5-1 with TRBJ1-4, with D unclear. V shed 5 bases and J shed 10 bases, with 15 bases lying between them. This CDR3 is built from 13 residues. Germline lookup yields CDR1 SGHRS and CDR2 YFSETQ. The CDR3 DNA reads as TGCGCCAGCAGGGGCGAATCCTTCTCAAAACTGTTTTTT. Translated: CASRGESFSKLFF.

The CDR3 is CASSQDGRTYEQYF. In nucleotides, the CDR3 is TGCGCCAGCAGCCAAGACGGCAGGACCTACGAGCAGTACTTC. This chain joins TRBV4-3 and TRBJ2-7; D remains unclear. Germline values: CDR1 LGHNA, CDR2 YSLEER. With 0 bases removed from V and 2 bases from J, the gap between germline ends came to 8 bases. The CDR3 extends over 14 amino acids.

This chain links TRBV19 with TRBJ2-1; a weak D match, TRBD2 (5 bases). The V end was cut by 3 bases, the J end by 0 bases, with 15 bases between. The CDR3 has 17 residues. Germline assignment: CDR1 LNHDA and CDR2 SQIVND (reference sequence). The CDR3 bases are TGTGCCAGTAGTATGTCGGGATATGATAGCTCCTACAATGAGCAGTTCTTC. It is translated as CASSMSGYDSSYNEQFF.

The V and J genes are TRBV5-5 and TRBJ1-6; the D gene is possibly TRBD1 (5 bases). Trimming removed 0 bases from V and 7 bases from J, with 11 bases in between. CDR3 length: 15 amino acids. Germline CDR1 reads SGHKS; CDR2 reads YYEKEE (reference sequence). The CDR3 spells CASSLGGPPNSPLHF. The CDR3 DNA follows: TGTGCCAGCAGCTTGGGGGGCCCTCCAAATTCACCCCTCCACTTT.

The chain employs TRBV12-3 or TRBV12-4 and TRBJ1-1; D is ambiguous. Trimming cost V 6 bases and J 4 bases, with 9 bases left between them. The CDR3 is 12 residues long. The DNA for the CDR3 is TGTGCCAGCAGACGGGGAAGCACTGAAGCTTTCTTT. Translating gives CASRRGSTEAFF.

The sample holds a few counts of this clone. The chain employs TRBV5-1 and TRBJ2-5; 11 bases map to TRBD1. There are 14 residues in the CDR3. The junction had 3 bases not matched to a gene; V was cut back by 3 bases and J by 5 bases. The germline gives CDR1 SGHRS, CDR2 YFSETQ. DNA of the CDR3: TGCGCCAGCAGCTGGACAGGGGGCGAGGAGACCCAGTACTTC. It specifies CASSWTGGEETQYF.

This clone was recorded at least ten times. This chain joins TRBV27 and TRBJ1-1; D remains ambiguous. This CDR3 region has 13 residues. The V gene's germline CDR1 is MNHEY and CDR2 SMNVEV (reference sequence). V was shortened by 6 bases and J by 4 bases, with 12 bases between the two germline ends. CDR3 sequence (DNA): TGTGCCAGCAGACTCGTCGGCGGCACTGAAGCTTTCTTT. This codes for CASRLVGGTEAFF.